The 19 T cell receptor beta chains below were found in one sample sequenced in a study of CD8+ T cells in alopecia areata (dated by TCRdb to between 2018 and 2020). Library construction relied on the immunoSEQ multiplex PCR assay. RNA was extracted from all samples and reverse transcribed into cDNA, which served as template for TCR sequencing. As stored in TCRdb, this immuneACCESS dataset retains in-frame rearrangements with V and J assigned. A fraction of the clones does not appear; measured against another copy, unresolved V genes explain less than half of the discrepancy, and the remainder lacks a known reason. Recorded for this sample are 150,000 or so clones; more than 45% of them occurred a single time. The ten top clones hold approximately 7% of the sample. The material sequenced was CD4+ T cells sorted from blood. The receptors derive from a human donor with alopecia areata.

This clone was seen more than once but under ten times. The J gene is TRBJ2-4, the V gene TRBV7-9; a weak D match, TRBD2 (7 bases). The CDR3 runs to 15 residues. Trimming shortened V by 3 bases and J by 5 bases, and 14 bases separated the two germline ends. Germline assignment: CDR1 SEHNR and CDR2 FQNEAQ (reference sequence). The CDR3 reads CASSFTGGHENIQYF. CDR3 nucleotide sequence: TGTGCCAGCAGCTTTACCGGGGGGCACGAAAACATTCAGTACTTC.

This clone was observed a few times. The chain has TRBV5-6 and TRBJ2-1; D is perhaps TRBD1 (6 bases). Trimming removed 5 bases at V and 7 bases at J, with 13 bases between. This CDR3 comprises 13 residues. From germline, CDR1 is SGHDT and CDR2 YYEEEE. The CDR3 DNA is TGTGCCAGCAGACAGGACAGTTTTAATGAGCAGTTCTTC. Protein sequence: CASRQDSFNEQFF.

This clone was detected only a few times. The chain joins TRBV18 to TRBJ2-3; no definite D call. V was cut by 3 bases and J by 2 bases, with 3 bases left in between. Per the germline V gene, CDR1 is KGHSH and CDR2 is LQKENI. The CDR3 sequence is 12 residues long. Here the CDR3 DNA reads TGTGCCAGCTCACCCTACACAGATACGCAGTATTTT. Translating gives CASSPYTDTQYF.

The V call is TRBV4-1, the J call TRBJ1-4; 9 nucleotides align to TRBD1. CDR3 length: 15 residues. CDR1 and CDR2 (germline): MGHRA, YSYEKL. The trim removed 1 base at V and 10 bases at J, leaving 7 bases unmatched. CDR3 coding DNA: TGCGCCAGCAGCCAAGTTGGACAGGGGATAGGAAAACTGTTTTTT. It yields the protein CASSQVGQGIGKLFF.

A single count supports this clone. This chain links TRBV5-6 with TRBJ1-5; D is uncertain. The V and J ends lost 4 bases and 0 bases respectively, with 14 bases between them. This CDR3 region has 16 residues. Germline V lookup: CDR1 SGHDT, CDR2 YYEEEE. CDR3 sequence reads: CASSKSPAYSNQPQHF. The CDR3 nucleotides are TGTGCCAGCAGCAAGAGCCCAGCTTATAGCAATCAGCCCCAGCATTTT.

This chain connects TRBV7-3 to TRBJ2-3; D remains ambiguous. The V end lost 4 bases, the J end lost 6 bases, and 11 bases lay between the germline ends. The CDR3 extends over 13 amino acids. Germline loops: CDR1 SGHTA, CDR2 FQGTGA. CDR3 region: CASSSYSTDTQYF. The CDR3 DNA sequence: TGTGCCAGCAGCTCCTATTCGACGGATACGCAGTATTTT.

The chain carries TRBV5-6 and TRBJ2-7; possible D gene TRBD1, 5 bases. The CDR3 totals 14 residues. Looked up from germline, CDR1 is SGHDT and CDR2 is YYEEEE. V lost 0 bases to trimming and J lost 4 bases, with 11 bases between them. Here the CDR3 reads CASSLGQLAYEQYF. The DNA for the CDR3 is TGTGCCAGCAGCTTGGGACAGCTGGCTTACGAGCAGTACTTC.

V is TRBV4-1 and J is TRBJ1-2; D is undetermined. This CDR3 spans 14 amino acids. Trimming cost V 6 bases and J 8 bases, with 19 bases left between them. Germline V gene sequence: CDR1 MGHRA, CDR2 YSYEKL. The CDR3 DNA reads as TGCGCCAGCAGAGACCCGAGGACCAAGGTGGGCTACACCTTC. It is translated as CASRDPRTKVGYTF.

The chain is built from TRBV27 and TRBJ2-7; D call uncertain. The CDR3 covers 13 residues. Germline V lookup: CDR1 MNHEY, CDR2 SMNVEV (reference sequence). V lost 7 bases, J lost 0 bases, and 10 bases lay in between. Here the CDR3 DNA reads TGTGCCAGCATGCGGCGGAACTCCTACGAGCAGTACTTC. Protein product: CASMRRNSYEQYF.

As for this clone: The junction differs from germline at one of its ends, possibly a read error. The CDR3 loop reads CSVEGLQGVTYEQYF. CDR3 bases: TGCAGCGTAGAAGGGTTACAGGGGGTCACCTACGAGCAGTACTTC. The chain is built from TRBV29-1 and TRBJ2-7; 8 positions agree with TRBD1. From germline, CDR1 is SQVTM and CDR2 ANQGSEA. The length of the CDR3 is 15 residues.

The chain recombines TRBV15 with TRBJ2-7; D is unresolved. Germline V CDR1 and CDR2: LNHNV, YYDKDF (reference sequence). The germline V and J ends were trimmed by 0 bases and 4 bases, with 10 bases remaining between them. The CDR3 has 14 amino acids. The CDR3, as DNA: TGTGCCACCAGCAGAGATTATTGGATGTACGAGCAGTACTTC. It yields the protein CATSRDYWMYEQYF.

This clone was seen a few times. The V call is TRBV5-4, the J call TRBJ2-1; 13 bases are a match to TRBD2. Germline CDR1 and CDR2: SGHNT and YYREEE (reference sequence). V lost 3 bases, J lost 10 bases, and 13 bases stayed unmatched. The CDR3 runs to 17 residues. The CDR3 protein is CASSSSLQVGLAGEQFF. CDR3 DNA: TGTGCCAGCAGCTCATCTCTCCAGGTGGGACTAGCGGGGGAGCAGTTCTTC.

Here the CDR3 DNA reads TGTGCCAGCAGCTCGGGACAAGGAACCTACGAGCAGTACTTC. Its translation is CASSSGQGTYEQYF. The rearrangement joins TRBV5-4 to TRBJ2-7, with D maybe TRBD1 (6 bases). The CDR3 covers 14 residues. Trimming took 3 bases from V and 2 from J, leaving 12 bases between them. Germline CDR1 is SGHNT and CDR2 is YYREEE (reference sequence).

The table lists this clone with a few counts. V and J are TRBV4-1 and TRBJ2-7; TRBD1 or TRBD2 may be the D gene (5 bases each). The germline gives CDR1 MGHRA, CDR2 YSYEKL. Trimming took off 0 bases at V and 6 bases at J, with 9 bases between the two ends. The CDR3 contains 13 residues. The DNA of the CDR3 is TGCGCCAGCAGCCAAGATTACGGGACCGAGCAGTACTTC. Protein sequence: CASSQDYGTEQYF.

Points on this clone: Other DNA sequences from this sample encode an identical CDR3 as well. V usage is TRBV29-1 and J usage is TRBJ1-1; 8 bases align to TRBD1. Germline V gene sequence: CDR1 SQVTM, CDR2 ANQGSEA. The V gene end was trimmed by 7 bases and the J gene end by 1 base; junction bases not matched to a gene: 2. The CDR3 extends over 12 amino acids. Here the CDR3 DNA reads TGCAGCGGAGGACAGGGGAACACTGAAGCTTTCTTT. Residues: CSGGQGNTEAFF.

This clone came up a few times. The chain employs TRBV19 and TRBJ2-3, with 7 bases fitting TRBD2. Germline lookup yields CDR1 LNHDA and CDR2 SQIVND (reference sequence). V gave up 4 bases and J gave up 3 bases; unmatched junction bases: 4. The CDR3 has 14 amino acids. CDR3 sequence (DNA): TGTGCCAGTAGTAGTATGCGGGGGACAGATACGCAGTATTTT. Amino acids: CASSSMRGTDTQYF.

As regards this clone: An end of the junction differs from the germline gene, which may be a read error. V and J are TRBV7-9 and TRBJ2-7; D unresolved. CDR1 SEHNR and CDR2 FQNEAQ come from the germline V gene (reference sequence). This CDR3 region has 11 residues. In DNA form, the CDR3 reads TGTGCCAGCAGCCCGGATGAATTCAGAGACTTC. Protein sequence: CASSPDEFRDF.

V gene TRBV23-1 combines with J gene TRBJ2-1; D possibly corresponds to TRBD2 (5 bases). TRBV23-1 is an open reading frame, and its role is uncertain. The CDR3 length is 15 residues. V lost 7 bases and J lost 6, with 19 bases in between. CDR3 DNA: TGCGCCAGCACCACAAGGAGGCCCAGAGGCAATGAGCAGTTCTTC. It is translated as CASTTRRPRGNEQFF.

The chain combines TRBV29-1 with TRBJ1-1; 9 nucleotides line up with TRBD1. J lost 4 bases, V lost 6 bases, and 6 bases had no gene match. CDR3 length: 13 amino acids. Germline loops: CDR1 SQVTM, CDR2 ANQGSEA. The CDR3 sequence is CSVERDRATEAFF. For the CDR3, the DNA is TGCAGCGTAGAACGGGACAGGGCCACTGAAGCTTTCTTT.